A single sample is the source of the 3 T cell receptor beta chains below, sequenced in a study of blood T cell repertoires in COVID-19. Sequencing was performed with immunoSEQ multiplex PCR; in TCRdb, only in-frame clones are kept and a portion is missing. The table records 350,000 or so clones, 89% of them present only once. Source material: peripheral blood. The source is a woman aged 55 to 70 with COVID-19, enrolled during active disease.

Details on this clone: This CDR3 is also generated by other DNA sequences in the sample. The chain employs TRBV5-1 and TRBJ2-5; tentative D call: TRBD1 (6 bases). The CDR3 extends over 15 amino acids. Looked up from germline, CDR1 is SGHRS and CDR2 is YFSETQ. The V and J ends lost 4 bases and 5 bases respectively, with 18 bases between them. CDR3 nucleotide sequence: TGCGCCAGCAGCGTCGAGGGTGGGGGCGGTGAGACCCAGTACTTC. Encoded protein: CASSVEGGGGETQYF. The full variable domain, its missing parts supplied by reference TRBV5-1 and TRBJ2-5, is KAGVTQTPRYLIKTRGQQVTLSCSPISGHRSVSWYQQTPGQGLQFLFEYFSETQRNKGNFPGRFSGRQFSNSRSEMNVSTLELGDSALYLCASSVEGGGGETQYFGPGTRLLVL.

The chain links TRBV7-6 to TRBJ1-5; D ambiguous. Germline CDR1 and CDR2: SGHVS and FNYEAQ. V lost 1 base, J lost 0 bases, and 7 bases lay in between. CDR3 length equals 15 residues. The CDR3 sequence is CASSLGQASNQPQHF. The CDR3 DNA reads as TGTGCCAGCAGCTTAGGGCAGGCTAGCAATCAGCCCCAGCATTTT.

This chain joins TRBV11-2 and TRBJ2-1, with TRBD2 as a possible D gene (7 bases). The ends were cut back, 6 bases at V and 8 bases at J, with 20 bases in the middle. Germline assignment: CDR1 SGHAT and CDR2 FQNNGV. The length of the CDR3 is 15 residues. The DNA for the CDR3 is TGTGCCAGCAGTTATTTCCGGGGGGCCGGACATGAGCAGTTCTTC. This sequence encodes CASSYFRGAGHEQFF.